These 9 T cell receptor beta chains were all obtained from the same sample, sequenced in a study of T cells in Graves' hyperthyroidism and ophthalmopathy. Amplification of TCR beta CDR3 regions used RNA as the template. An initial round of RT-PCR targeting the TCR CDR3 relied on the HTBI primer set. TCRdb ran MiXCR on the multiplex PCR reads and lists one entry per CDR3 protein. The table lists a few hundred thousand distinct CDR3 sequences, about 19% of them singletons. Sequencing used blood. Source of these receptors: a woman younger than 35 with Graves' hyperthyroidism.

This clonotype was counted ten times or more. The chain links TRBV13 to TRBJ2-7; D unresolved. Trimming took 3 bases from V and 0 from J, leaving 9 bases between them. Germline CDR1 PRHDT, CDR2 FYEKMQ (reference sequence). The CDR3 contains 14 residues. CDR3 DNA sequence: TGTGCCAGCAGCTTTGGCGCTAACTCCTACGAGCAGTACTTC. It translates to CASSFGANSYEQYF.

In this sample, this clonotype turned up many times. J is TRBJ2-5 and V is TRBV29-1; 9 bases are a match to TRBD1. J lost 4 bases, V lost 4 bases, and 7 bases had no gene match. CDR3 length equals 14 residues. The germline V gene has CDR1 SQVTM and CDR2 ANQGSEA. The CDR3 nucleotides are TGCAGCGTTGGGGGACAGGGATATCGAGAGACCCAGTACTTC. Translating gives CSVGGQGYRETQYF.

At least ten counts were recorded for this clonotype. This rearrangement joins TRBV20-1 to TRBJ1-1; D is ambiguous. The V gene's germline CDR1 is DFQATT and CDR2 SNEGSKA (reference sequence). Between the trimmed V and J ends, which lost 7 bases and 0 bases, there was a span of 9 bases. The CDR3 covers 12 residues. CDR3 coding DNA: TGCAGTGTCCGGCTCCTGAACACTGAAGCTTTCTTT. Translating gives CSVRLLNTEAFF.

Ten or more counts support this clonotype. V usage is TRBV5-1 and J usage is TRBJ2-7; the D gene is possibly TRBD2 (6 bases). The V end was cut by 5 bases, the J end by 3 bases, with 15 bases between. The CDR3 extends over 14 amino acids. Germline CDR1 reads SGHRS; CDR2 reads YFSETQ. CDR3 coding DNA: TGCGCCAGCAGTAGCGGTTTCGGCTACTACGAGCAGTACTTC. Protein: CASSSGFGYYEQYF.

This clonotype has a handful of counts. The V gene is TRBV29-1, the J gene TRBJ2-5; D uncertain. The CDR3 length is 13 residues. The germline V and J ends were trimmed by 7 bases and 0 bases, with 12 bases remaining between them. Germline V gives CDR1 SQVTM, CDR2 ANQGSEA. The CDR3 here is CSAFPPYQETQYF. As DNA, the CDR3 is TGCAGCGCTTTCCCCCCGTACCAAGAGACCCAGTACTTC. The variable domain in full, completed from reference TRBV29-1 and TRBJ2-5, reads SAVISQKPSRDICQRGTSLTIQCQVDSQVTMMFWYRQQPGQSLTLIATANQGSEATYESGFVIDKFPISRPNLTFSTLTVSNMSPEDSSIYLCSAFPPYQETQYFGPGTRLLVL.

The rearrangement links TRBV2 to TRBJ2-2; weak D call: TRBD1 (6 bases). CDR1 and CDR2 from the germline V gene are SNHLY and FYNNEI. This CDR3 contains 13 residues. Trimming left V 10 bases short and J 1 base short, with 10 bases between. The CDR3 nucleotides read TGTGCCAACGGACAGCAGAACACCGGGGAGCTGTTTTTT. This codes for CANGQQNTGELFF.

The chain carries TRBV3-1 and TRBJ2-7; TRBD2 matches 7 bases. This CDR3 is 16 amino acids long. The ends lost 0 bases at V and 6 bases at J; junction bases unmatched: 11. CDR1 is LGHDT, CDR2 YNNKEL, per germline (reference sequence). The CDR3 DNA reads TGTGCCAGCAGCCAAGATAGGGAGGGCCCACCGGGCGAGCAGTACTTC. Its protein product is CASSQDREGPPGEQYF.

The table lists this clonotype with many counts. The rearrangement links TRBV19 to TRBJ1-1; D remains ambiguous. Trimming took off 4 bases at V and 6 bases at J, with 12 bases between the two ends. The CDR3 consists of 13 residues. Germline CDR1 is LNHDA and CDR2 is SQIVND (reference sequence). CDR3 nucleotide sequence: TGTGCCAGTAGTACCAATACCCGGTCTGAAGCTTTCTTT. Protein: CASSTNTRSEAFF.

This chain joins TRBV6-4 and TRBJ1-1; D unclear. From germline, CDR1 is MRHNA and CDR2 SNTAGT. V lost 7 bases to trimming and J lost 0 bases, with 12 bases between them. This CDR3 contains 14 residues. CDR3 bases: TGTGCCAGCAAACCTGGACCGATGAACACTGAAGCTTTCTTT. Residues: CASKPGPMNTEAFF.